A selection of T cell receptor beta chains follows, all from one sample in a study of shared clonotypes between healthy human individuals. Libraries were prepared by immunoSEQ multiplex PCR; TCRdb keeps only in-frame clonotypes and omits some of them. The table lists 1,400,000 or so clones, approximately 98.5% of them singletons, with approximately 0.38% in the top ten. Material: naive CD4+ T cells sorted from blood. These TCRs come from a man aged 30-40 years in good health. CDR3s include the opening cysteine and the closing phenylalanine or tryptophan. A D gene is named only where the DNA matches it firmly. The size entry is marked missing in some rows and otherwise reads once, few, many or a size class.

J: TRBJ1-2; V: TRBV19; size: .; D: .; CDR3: CASSIAGTVHGYTF; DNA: TGTGCCAGTAGTATAGCTGGGACCGTCCATGGCTACACCTTC
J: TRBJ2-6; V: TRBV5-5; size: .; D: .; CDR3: CASSLRQGLAGANVLTF; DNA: TGTGCCAGCAGCTTACGCCAGGGTCTTGCTGGGGCCAACGTCCTGACTTTC
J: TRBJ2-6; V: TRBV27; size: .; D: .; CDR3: CASSSRGGSGANVLTF; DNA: TGTGCCAGCAGTTCAAGGGGGGGCTCAGGGGCCAACGTCCTGACTTTC
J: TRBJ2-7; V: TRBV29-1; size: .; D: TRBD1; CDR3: CSAGDSSYEQYF; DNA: TGCAGCGCAGGGGACAGCTCCTACGAGCAGTACTTC
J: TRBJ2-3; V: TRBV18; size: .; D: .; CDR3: CASSPRTDTQYF; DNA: TGTGCCAGCTCACCACGCACAGATACGCAGTATTTT
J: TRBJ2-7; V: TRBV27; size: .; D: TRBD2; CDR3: CASRPLTSGRMNEQYF; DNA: TGTGCCAGCAGGCCTCTGACTAGCGGGAGAATGAACGAGCAGTACTTC
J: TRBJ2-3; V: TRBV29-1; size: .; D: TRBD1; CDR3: CSVGTGGTDTQYF; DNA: TGCAGCGTTGGGACAGGGGGCACAGATACGCAGTATTTT
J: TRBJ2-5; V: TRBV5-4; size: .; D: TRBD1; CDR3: CASSKTGSQETQYF; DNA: TGTGCCAGCAGCAAGACAGGGTCCCAAGAGACCCAGTACTTC
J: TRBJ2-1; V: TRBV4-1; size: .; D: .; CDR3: CASSYSQTGSFEQFF; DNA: TGCGCCAGCAGCTATAGCCAAACCGGCTCCTTTGAGCAGTTCTTC
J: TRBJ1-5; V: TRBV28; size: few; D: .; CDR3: CASSENQPQHF; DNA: TGTGCCAGCAGCGAGAATCAGCCCCAGCATTTT
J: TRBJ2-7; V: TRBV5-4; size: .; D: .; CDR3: CASSSIYEQYF; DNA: TGTGCCAGCAGCTCCATCTACGAGCAGTACTTC
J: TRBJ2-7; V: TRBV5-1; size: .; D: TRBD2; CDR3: CASSLAGREGDEQYF; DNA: TGCGCCAGCAGCTTGGCCGGGCGGGAGGGCGACGAGCAGTACTTC
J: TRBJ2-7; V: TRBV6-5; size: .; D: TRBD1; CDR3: CASRFRDSAAYEQYF; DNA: TGTGCCAGCAGATTCCGGGACAGCGCTGCCTACGAGCAGTACTTC
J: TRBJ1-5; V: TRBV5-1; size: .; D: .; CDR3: CASSLVPAGQPQHF; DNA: TGCGCCAGCAGCTTGGTTCCCGCGGGTCAGCCCCAGCATTTT
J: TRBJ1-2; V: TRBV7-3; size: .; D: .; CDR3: CASSLSQGNGYTF; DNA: TGTGCCAGCAGCTTATCACAGGGAAATGGCTACACCTTC
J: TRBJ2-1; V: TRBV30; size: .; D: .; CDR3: CAWSPLGGGEQFF; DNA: TGTGCCTGGAGTCCCCTCGGAGGGGGTGAGCAGTTCTTC
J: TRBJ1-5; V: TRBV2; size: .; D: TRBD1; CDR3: CASSAAGGLGNQPQHF; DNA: TGTGCCAGCAGTGCAGCAGGGGGCCTCGGGAATCAGCCCCAGCATTTT
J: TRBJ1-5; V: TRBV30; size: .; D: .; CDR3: CAWSQGGVQPQHF; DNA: TGTGCCTGGAGCCAAGGAGGGGTTCAGCCCCAGCATTTT
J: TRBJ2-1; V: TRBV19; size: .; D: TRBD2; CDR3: CASSIARTSGGNEQFF; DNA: TGTGCCAGTAGTATAGCCCGGACTAGTGGGGGCAATGAGCAGTTCTTC
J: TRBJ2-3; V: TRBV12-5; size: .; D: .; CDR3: CASGLSTGPTDTQYF; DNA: TGTGCTAGTGGTCTCAGCACGGGACCCACAGATACGCAGTATTTT
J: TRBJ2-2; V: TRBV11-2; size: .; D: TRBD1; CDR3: CASSHSRGLNTGELFF; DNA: TGTGCCAGCAGCCACTCTAGGGGGCTGAACACCGGGGAGCTGTTTTTT
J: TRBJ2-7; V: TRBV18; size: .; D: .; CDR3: CASSLLRTYSYEQYF; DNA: TGTGCCAGCTCACTTCTACGGACCTACTCCTACGAGCAGTACTTC
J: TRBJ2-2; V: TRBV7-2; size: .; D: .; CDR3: CASSIMGSARPGELFF; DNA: TGTGCCAGCAGCATCATGGGCTCAGCCCGACCCGGGGAGCTGTTTTTT
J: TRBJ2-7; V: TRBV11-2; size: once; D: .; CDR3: CASTRGRGGLYEQYF; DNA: TGTGCCAGCACCCGAGGTCGTGGGGGGCTTTACGAGCAGTACTTC
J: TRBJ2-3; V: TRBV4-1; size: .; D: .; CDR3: CASSRVADTQYF; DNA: TGCGCCAGCAGCCGAGTGGCAGATACGCAGTATTTT
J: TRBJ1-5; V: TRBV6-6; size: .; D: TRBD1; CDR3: CASSSGAGGADQPQHF; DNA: TGTGCCAGCAGTTCGGGGGCAGGGGGTGCCGATCAGCCCCAGCATTTT
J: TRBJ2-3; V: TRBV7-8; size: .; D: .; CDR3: CASSLRNTDTQYF; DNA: TGTGCCAGCAGCCTACGTAACACAGATACGCAGTATTTT
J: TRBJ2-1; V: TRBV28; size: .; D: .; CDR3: CASRSTASSYNEQFF; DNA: TGTGCCAGCAGATCCACAGCGAGCTCCTACAATGAGCAGTTCTTC
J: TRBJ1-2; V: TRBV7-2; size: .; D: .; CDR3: CASSFDPGVSGYTF; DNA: TGTGCCAGCAGCTTCGACCCAGGGGTCTCTGGCTACACCTTC
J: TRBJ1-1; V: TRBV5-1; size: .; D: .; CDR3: CASSRLGHEAFF; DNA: TGCGCCAGCAGCCGACTGGGACACGAAGCTTTCTTT
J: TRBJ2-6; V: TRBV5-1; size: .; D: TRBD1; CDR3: CASSYRQGAGSGANVLTF; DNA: TGCGCCAGCAGCTACCGACAGGGGGCCGGCTCTGGGGCCAACGTCCTGACTTTC
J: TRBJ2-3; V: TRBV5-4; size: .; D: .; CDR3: CASSNPSTDTQYF; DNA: TGTGCCAGCAGCAACCCTAGCACAGATACGCAGTATTTT
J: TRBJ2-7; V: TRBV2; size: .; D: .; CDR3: CASSPQRGSSYEQYF; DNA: TGTGCCAGCAGTCCCCAGAGGGGCTCTAGTTACGAGCAGTACTTC
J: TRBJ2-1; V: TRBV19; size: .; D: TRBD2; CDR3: CASSIVSGGTNNEQFF; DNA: TGTGCCAGTAGTATAGTTAGCGGGGGAACTAACAATGAGCAGTTCTTC
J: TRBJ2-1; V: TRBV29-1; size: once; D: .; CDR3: CSVGGVTLPNYNEQFF; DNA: TGCAGCGTTGGAGGGGTGACTCTTCCTAACTACAATGAGCAGTTCTTC
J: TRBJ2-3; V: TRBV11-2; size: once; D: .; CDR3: CASSRDFTDTQYF; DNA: TGTGCCAGCAGTAGGGACTTCACAGATACGCAGTATTTT
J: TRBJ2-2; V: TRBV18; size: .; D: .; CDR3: CASSPIPGTNTGELFF; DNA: TGTGCCAGCTCACCAATCCCAGGGACCAACACCGGGGAGCTGTTTTTT
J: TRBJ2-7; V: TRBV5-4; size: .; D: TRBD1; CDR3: CASSLGSSGTGGYEQYF; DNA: TGTGCCAGCAGCTTGGGATCCTCCGGGACAGGGGGCTACGAGCAGTACTTC
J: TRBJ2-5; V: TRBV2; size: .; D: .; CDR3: CASSDSGVWYQETQYF; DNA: TGTGCCAGCAGTGATAGTGGGGTCTGGTACCAAGAGACCCAGTACTTC
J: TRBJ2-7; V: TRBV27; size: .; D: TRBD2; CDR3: CASRRTSGAYEQYF; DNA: TGTGCCAGCAGGAGGACTAGCGGGGCCTACGAGCAGTACTTC
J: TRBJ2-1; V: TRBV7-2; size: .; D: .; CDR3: CASAPSMFPNEQFF; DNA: TGTGCCAGCGCCCCAAGTATGTTTCCCAATGAGCAGTTCTTC
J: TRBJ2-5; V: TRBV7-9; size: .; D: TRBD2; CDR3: CASSPGLADLQETQYF; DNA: TGTGCCAGCAGCCCGGGACTAGCGGACCTCCAAGAGACCCAGTACTTC
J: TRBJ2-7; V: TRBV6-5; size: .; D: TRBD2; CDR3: CASSYGTSGGTYEQYF; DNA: TGTGCCAGCAGTTACGGTACTAGCGGGGGCACCTACGAGCAGTACTTC
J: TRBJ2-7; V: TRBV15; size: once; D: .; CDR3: CATSRDKMSAEQYF; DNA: TGTGCCACCAGCAGAGATAAGATGTCGGCCGAGCAGTACTTC
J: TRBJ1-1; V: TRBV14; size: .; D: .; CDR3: CASSLTTGRGTEAFF; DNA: TGTGCCAGCAGCCTAACGACGGGCAGGGGCACTGAAGCTTTCTTT
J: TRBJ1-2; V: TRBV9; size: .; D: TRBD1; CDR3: CASSGDRGSYYGYTF; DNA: TGTGCCAGCAGCGGAGACAGGGGATCGTACTATGGCTACACCTTC
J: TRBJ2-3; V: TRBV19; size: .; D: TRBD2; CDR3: CASRGLAGGGDTQYF; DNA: TGTGCCAGTAGAGGACTAGCGGGAGGCGGTGATACGCAGTATTTT
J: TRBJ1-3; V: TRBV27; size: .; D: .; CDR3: CASSKGQFSGNTIYF; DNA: TGTGCCAGCAGTAAGGGACAATTCTCTGGAAACACCATATATTTT
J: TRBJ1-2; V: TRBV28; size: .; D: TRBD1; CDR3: CASSSGGTGYHGYTF; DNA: TGTGCCAGCAGCTCCGGGGGGACAGGGTATCATGGCTACACCTTC
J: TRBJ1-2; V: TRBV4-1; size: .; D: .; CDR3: CASSQVGKTKNYGYTF; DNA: TGCGCCAGCAGCCAAGTGGGCAAGACGAAGAACTATGGCTACACCTTC
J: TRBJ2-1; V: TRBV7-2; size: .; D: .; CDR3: CASSLHRAMRQFF; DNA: TGTGCCAGCAGCTTACACCGGGCAATGCGGCAGTTCTTC
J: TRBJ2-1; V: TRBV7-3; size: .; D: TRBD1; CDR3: CASSPGQLNEQFF; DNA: TGTGCCAGCAGCCCGGGACAGTTGAATGAGCAGTTCTTC
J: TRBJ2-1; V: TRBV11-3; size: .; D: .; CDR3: CASARGYNEQFF; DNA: TGTGCCTCGGCTAGGGGGTACAATGAGCAGTTCTTC
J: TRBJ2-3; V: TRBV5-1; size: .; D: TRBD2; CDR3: CASTPSGRGTDTQYF; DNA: TGCGCCAGCACCCCTAGCGGTCGGGGCACAGATACGCAGTATTTT
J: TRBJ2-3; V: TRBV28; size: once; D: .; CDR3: CASNRVGSTDTQYF; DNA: TGTGCCAGCAATCGAGTCGGATCCACAGATACGCAGTATTTT